This T cell receptor beta chain was recovered during a study of blood T cell repertoires in COVID-19. At the level of the study: There were acute and convalescent COVID-19 samples, and they came from the United States, Italy and Spain. T cells, B-cell-depleted T cells, or PBMCs supplied cDNA or gDNA.

Original methodology: Amplification from reference gene primers served as the basis for estimated nucleated cell counts. Produced via immunoSEQ multiplex PCR; TCRdb's table is partial and in-frame only. V and J calls and clone size are given by that table; D and trimming were obtained from the DNA. The table shows 90,000 to 120,000 clones, with 65% to 80% occurring only once. V was shortened by 2 bases and J by 0 bases, with 11 bases between the two germline ends. Germline-derived CDR1 and CDR2 are MNHEY and SVGAGI. This CDR3 has 16 residues. The chain joins TRBV6-5 to TRBJ1-3; D is possibly TRBD1 (6 bases). Input material: peripheral blood. The clonotype originates from a man between 65 and 85 years old with active or convalescent COVID-19. CDR3 sequence: CASSYRQASSGNTIYF. The CDR3 bases are TGTGCCAGCAGTTACCGACAGGCCAGCTCTGGAAACACCATATATTTT.